This TCR beta chain stems from a study of blood T cells in healthy people across ages. There are 13 residues in the CDR3. V lost 4 bases and J 2 bases, leaving 9 bases between the germline ends. CDR1 and CDR2 from the germline V gene are DFQATT and SNEGSKA (reference sequence). Roughly 10 milliliters was the volume of peripheral blood drawn from each donor. PCR was performed a second time for roughly 7 to 12 cycles using a sample-barcoded 5' primer and a J-beta primer mix. TCRdb redid the calling of the 5' RACE reads with MiXCR, one entry per CDR3 protein. The sample carries around 320,000 distinct CDR3 sequences, 25% to 30% recorded once.

This chain joins TRBV20-1 and TRBJ2-4; D is uncertain. Input material: blood. This TCR derives from a woman in her 70s in good health. The CDR3 DNA reads TGCAGTGCTATAGACACCTCCAAAAACATTCAGTACTTC. It is translated as CSAIDTSKNIQYF.